This is a list of T cell receptor beta chains from one sample in a study of Ad26.COV2.S vaccination and SARS-CoV-2 variants. Generated by immunoSEQ multiplex PCR, the TCRdb table keeps only in-frame clones and is missing some. The table lists approximately 480,000 clones, 70% to 90% of them singletons. The source material was peripheral blood, sampled in a trial of Ad26.COV2.S vaccine versus placebo. The receptors stem from a person aged 18-65 years who received the Ad26.COV2.S COVID-19 vaccine or a placebo. The CDR3 runs from the conserved cysteine through the conserved F or W. Fields, in order: J gene, clone size, D gene, V gene, CDR3 protein, CDR3 DNA. The D gene is left open where the match is weak. The size of a clone is reported for some rows only, either as once, few or many, or as a class for expanded clones.

J: TRBJ2-7; size: .; D: .; V: TRBV28; CDR3: CASSLTPDGTYEQYF; DNA: TGTGCCAGCAGTCTTACGCCGGACGGTACCTACGAGCAGTACTTC
J: TRBJ2-3; size: .; D: .; V: TRBV25-1; CDR3: CASSEFYQLTDTQYF; DNA: TGTGCCAGCAGTGAATTTTATCAGCTTACGGATACGCAGTATTTT
J: TRBJ1-6; size: .; D: .; V: TRBV4-2; CDR3: CASSQDGAANQNSPLHF; DNA: TGTGCCAGCAGCCAAGATGGTGCGGCCAACCAAAATTCACCCCTCCACTTT
J: TRBJ2-7; size: .; D: .; V: TRBV18; CDR3: CASSPGREKKDYEQYF; DNA: TGTGCCAGCTCACCGGGCCGGGAGAAAAAGGACTACGAGCAGTACTTC
J: TRBJ2-3; size: .; D: TRBD2; V: TRBV5-4; CDR3: CASSIDPSGSSTDTQYF; DNA: TGTGCCAGCAGCATAGACCCTAGCGGGAGTAGCACAGATACGCAGTATTTT
J: TRBJ2-5; size: once; D: TRBD2; V: TRBV24-1; CDR3: CATSDLSGTSGSSKETQYF; DNA: TGTGCCACCAGTGATTTGTCCGGGACTAGCGGGAGTTCGAAAGAGACCCAGTACTTC
J: TRBJ2-2; size: .; D: .; V: TRBV10-3; CDR3: CATESGPNTGELFF; DNA: TGTGCCACCGAAAGCGGGCCGAACACCGGGGAGCTGTTTTTT
J: TRBJ2-3; size: .; D: .; V: TRBV9; CDR3: CASSPAPAGIQDTQYF; DNA: TGTGCCAGCAGTCCGGCCCCGGCGGGTATTCAAGATACGCAGTATTTT
J: TRBJ2-7; size: .; D: .; V: TRBV9; CDR3: CASSGFLAYEQYF; DNA: TGTGCCAGCTCAGGGTTTTTAGCCTACGAGCAGTACTTC
J: TRBJ2-3; size: .; D: .; V: TRBV27; CDR3: CASSLIGSTDTQYF; DNA: TGTGCCAGCAGTTTAATCGGTAGCACAGATACGCAGTATTTT
J: TRBJ2-1; size: .; D: .; V: TRBV15; CDR3: CATSTNRIRGSEQFF; DNA: TGTGCCACCAGCACCAACAGGATTCGCGGTTCAGAGCAGTTCTTC
J: TRBJ2-7; size: once; D: .; V: TRBV5-1; CDR3: CASSFGGSPSYEQYF; DNA: TGCGCCAGCAGCTTTGGCGGGTCCCCCTCCTACGAGCAGTACTTC
J: TRBJ2-1; size: .; D: .; V: TRBV29-1; CDR3: CSVGFGGSSYNEQFF; DNA: TGCAGCGTTGGATTTGGGGGCAGCTCCTACAATGAGCAGTTCTTC
J: TRBJ2-3; size: .; D: TRBD2; V: TRBV3-1/TRBV3-2; CDR3: CASSQGGWSSGRTDTQYF; DNA: TGTGCCAGCAGCCAAGGAGGTTGGTCTAGCGGGAGAACAGATACGCAGTATTTT
J: TRBJ2-5; size: .; D: TRBD2; V: TRBV11-1; CDR3: CASSPASGRRRETQYF; DNA: TGTGCCAGCAGCCCCGCTAGCGGGAGAAGGAGAGAGACCCAGTACTTC
J: TRBJ2-3; size: .; D: TRBD1; V: TRBV28; CDR3: CASSETGLGDTQYF; DNA: TGTGCCAGCAGTGAGACAGGGCTTGGGGATACGCAGTATTTT
J: TRBJ1-6; size: .; D: TRBD1; V: TRBV7-3; CDR3: CASSLSGTGAINSPLHF; DNA: TGTGCCAGCAGCTTAAGTGGGACAGGGGCGATAAATTCACCCCTCCACTTT
J: TRBJ2-7; size: once; D: .; V: TRBV5-1; CDR3: CASSLASTGIPYEQYF; DNA: TGCGCCAGCAGCTTGGCCTCTACAGGGATCCCCTACGAGCAGTACTTC